The 31 T cell receptor beta chains presented below share a single source sample, sequenced in a study of blood T cell repertoires in COVID-19. The protocol was immunoSEQ multiplex PCR, while the TCRdb copy is restricted to in-frame clones and leaves out a portion. The data show around 180,000 clones, less than 85% seen once. The sequenced sample was peripheral blood. The receptors stem from an elderly woman with active or convalescent COVID-19.

V gene TRBV25-1 combines with J gene TRBJ2-2; D is uncertain. Deletions cut 2 bases from V and 6 bases from J, with 13 bases between. The CDR3 covers 15 residues. From germline, CDR1 is MGHDK and CDR2 SYGVNS. The CDR3, as DNA: TGTGCCAGCAGTGAAAGCAATATAGAGCCCGGGGAGCTGTTTTTT. This translates into CASSESNIEPGELFF.

The chain uses TRBV7-7 and TRBJ2-2, with 10 bases fitting TRBD2. V dropped 2 bases and J dropped 4; count of bases not matched to a gene: 4. The CDR3 is made up of 16 amino acids. Germline CDR1 is SSHAT and CDR2 is FNYEAQ (reference sequence). For the CDR3, the DNA is TGTGCCAGCAGCTTAAGGAGCGGGAGGGCCACCGGGGAGCTGTTTTTT. Translation gives CASSLRSGRATGELFF.

The genes are TRBV5-1 and TRBJ2-7; D is ambiguous. V was shortened by 0 bases and J by 6 bases, with 4 bases between the two germline ends. This CDR3 spans 11 amino acids. In germline, CDR1 is SGHRS, CDR2 YFSETQ. CDR3 DNA sequence: TGCGCCAGCAGCTTGGTTATCGAGCAGTACTTC. Amino acids: CASSLVIEQYF.

V usage is TRBV5-1 and J usage is TRBJ2-2; 10 bases match TRBD2. Germline CDR1 SGHRS, CDR2 YFSETQ. J gave up 5 bases and V 7 bases, and 5 bases lay outside the gene matches. The CDR3 covers 14 residues. This chain's CDR3 is CASADSGRTGELFF. The CDR3 DNA reads as TGCGCCAGCGCCGATAGCGGGAGGACCGGGGAGCTGTTTTTT.

The chain has TRBV9 and TRBJ1-6; 12 nucleotides align to TRBD1. In germline, CDR1 is SGDLS, CDR2 YYNGEE. The CDR3 spans 16 residues. V was pared by 0 bases and J by 10 bases, with 5 bases of the junction left unmatched. CDR3 coding DNA: TGTGCCAGCAGCGTAGCGGGACAGGGGGCCGGGTCACCCCTCCACTTT. As protein: CASSVAGQGAGSPLHF.

The J gene is TRBJ1-1, the V gene TRBV3-1 (or the pseudogene TRBV3-2), with TRBD1 matching over 9 bases. The CDR3 totals 14 residues. J was trimmed by 12 bases and V by 0 bases; bases with no gene match: 8. Germline V gene lookup returns CDR1 LGHDT and CDR2 YNNKEL (reference sequence). In nucleotides, the CDR3 is TGTGCCAGCAGCCAAGATTTAGGACAGGGGCAGACTTTCTTT. Translation: CASSQDLGQGQTFF.

CDR3 sequence: CASSIGGTGGLETQYF. The CDR3, as DNA: TGTGCCAGTAGCATCGGAGGGACAGGGGGTTTAGAGACCCAGTACTTC. V gene TRBV19 combines with J gene TRBJ2-5, with 11 bases matching TRBD1. CDR1 is LNHDA, CDR2 SQIVND, per germline (reference sequence). The CDR3 totals 16 residues. V gave up 6 bases and J gave up 4 bases; unmatched junction bases: 10.

This clone was recorded a few times. V is TRBV4-1 and J is TRBJ1-5; D gene ambiguous. The CDR3 spans 16 residues. CDR1 is MGHRA and CDR2 is YSYEKL in the germline V gene. V was cut by 0 bases and J by 0 bases, with 9 bases left in between. For the CDR3, the DNA is TGCGCCAGCAGCCAAGAATCGGGTTATAGCAATCAGCCCCAGCATTTT. Its protein product is CASSQESGYSNQPQHF.

The genes are TRBV5-1 and TRBJ2-2, with D unresolved. V shed 1 base and J shed 0 bases, with 10 bases lying between them. CDR1 SGHRS and CDR2 YFSETQ come from the germline V gene. The CDR3 extends over 16 amino acids. The CDR3, as DNA: TGCGCCAGCAGCTTGTATGCAGGTCCGAACACCGGGGAGCTGTTTTTT. As protein: CASSLYAGPNTGELFF. Together with reference TRBV5-1 and TRBJ2-2, the CDR3 gives the full variable domain: KAGVTQTPRYLIKTRGQQVTLSCSPISGHRSVSWYQQTPGQGLQFLFEYFSETQRNKGNFPGRFSGRQFSNSRSEMNVSTLELGDSALYLCASSLYAGPNTGELFFGEGSRLTVL.

The chain is built from TRBV6-5 and TRBJ2-7; D uncertain. Trimming stripped 2 bases from V and 6 bases from J, with 11 bases between. Looked up from germline, CDR1 is MNHEY and CDR2 is SVGAGI. The CDR3 sequence is 13 residues long. Written as DNA, the CDR3 is TGTGCCAGCAGTTACGGTCCTAGTTCCGAGCAGTACTTC. Translation: CASSYGPSSEQYF.

This clone was detected ten times or more. The same CDR3 is also encoded by other DNA sequences in this sample. The chain combines TRBV5-1 with TRBJ1-2; D perhaps matches TRBD1 (6 bases). Trimming removed 0 bases from V and 0 bases from J, with 9 bases in between. This CDR3 spans 15 amino acids. In germline, CDR1 is SGHRS, CDR2 YFSETQ. CDR3 loop: CASSLGTEPNYGYTF. The CDR3, as DNA: TGCGCCAGCAGCTTGGGGACAGAGCCTAACTATGGCTACACCTTC.

V gene TRBV28 combines with J gene TRBJ1-5, with D possibly being TRBD1 (5 bases). CDR1 MDHEN and CDR2 SYDVKM come from the germline V gene. CDR3 length: 14 amino acids. V lost 5 bases and J lost 3, with 11 bases in between. CDR3 sequence (DNA): TGTGCCAGCAGTCGGGGGGGGGACAATCAGCCCCAGCATTTT. Translated: CASSRGGDNQPQHF.

The chain joins TRBV25-1 to TRBJ1-2; D is uncertain. Per the germline V gene, CDR1 is MGHDK and CDR2 is SYGVNS. V lost 3 bases, J lost 1 base, and 6 bases lay in between. The CDR3 is 13 amino acids. CDR3 in amino acids: CASSDGSNYGYTF. The CDR3, as DNA: TGTGCCAGCAGTGATGGGAGTAACTATGGCTACACCTTC.

The table lists this clone with a few counts. This sequence joins TRBV3-1 (or the pseudogene TRBV3-2) and TRBJ1-6; the D is unclear. CDR3 size: 15 residues. V was shortened by 0 bases and J by 9 bases, with 12 bases between the two germline ends. Per the germline V gene, CDR1 is LGHDT and CDR2 is YNNKEL (reference sequence). The CDR3 loop reads CASSQDGGLGSPLHF. DNA of the CDR3: TGTGCCAGCAGCCAAGACGGAGGGTTAGGTTCACCCCTCCACTTT.

This chain uses TRBV10-2 with TRBJ2-1, with 10 bases aligning to TRBD2. V lost 6 bases to trimming and J lost 4 bases; unmatched junction nucleotides: 15. The germline CDR1 and CDR2 sequences are WSHSY and SAAADI. The CDR3 loop spans 18 amino acids. DNA for the CDR3: TGCGCCAGCAGGGGCACGACTAGCGGGCGGACCCTTTACAATGAGCAGTTCTTC. Protein: CASRGTTSGRTLYNEQFF.

The V call is TRBV24-1, the J call TRBJ2-5; 12 bases match TRBD2. The germline V gene encodes CDR1 KGHDR and CDR2 SFDVKD. There are 15 residues in the CDR3. Germline trimming cut 10 bases from V and 4 bases from J; bases unmatched to any gene: 9. CDR3 residues: CATRLAGVKGETQYF. The CDR3 DNA sequence: TGTGCCACTAGACTAGCGGGAGTTAAAGGAGAGACCCAGTACTTC.

V is TRBV10-3 and J is TRBJ2-2; D may be TRBD1 (6 bases). Germline CDR1 ENHRY, CDR2 SYGVKD. The CDR3 is made up of 15 amino acids. The V end lost 9 bases, the J end lost 7 bases, and 21 bases lay between the germline ends. DNA of the CDR3: TGTGCCATGGCGCTAACAGAGACAGGCATCGGGGAGCTGTTTTTT. As protein: CAMALTETGIGELFF.

V is TRBV27 and J is TRBJ1-5; D is undetermined. This CDR3 contains 14 residues. Trimming shortened V by 9 bases and J by 2 bases, and 14 bases separated the two germline ends. From germline, CDR1 is MNHEY and CDR2 SMNVEV (reference sequence). Here the CDR3 reads CASSGGYRNQPQHF. CDR3 nucleotides: TGTGCCAGTAGTGGCGGGTACCGCAATCAGCCCCAGCATTTT.

The rearrangement uses TRBV29-1 and TRBJ1-3; tentative D call: TRBD1 (6 bases). CDR3 length: 13 residues. CDR1 and CDR2 (germline): SQVTM, ANQGSEA. V lost 2 bases to trimming and J lost 7 bases, with 12 bases between them. For the CDR3, the DNA is TGCAGCGTTGAATCACAGGGAGGGAACACCATATATTTT. As protein: CSVESQGGNTIYF.

CDR3 in DNA: TGTGCCAGCAGTCCGGTCACAGATACGCAGTATTTT. The encoded protein is CASSPVTDTQYF. The rearrangement joins TRBV6-2 or TRBV6-3 to TRBJ2-3; the D is unclear. Trimming left V 5 bases short and J 2 bases short, with 5 bases between. The germline V gene encodes CDR1 MNHEY and CDR2 SVGEGT. The CDR3 has 12 amino acids.

The table lists this clone with a few counts. The rearrangement uses TRBV7-6 and TRBJ1-3, with TRBD1 identical over 7 bases. V dropped 4 bases and J dropped 3; count of bases not matched to a gene: 6. The CDR3 covers 15 residues. CDR1 and CDR2 (germline): SGHVS, FNYEAQ. The CDR3 reads CASSSPTGFGNTIYF. As DNA, the CDR3 is TGTGCCAGCAGCTCCCCGACAGGGTTTGGAAACACCATATATTTT.

The chain has TRBV19 and TRBJ1-1; D not resolved. The germline V gene has CDR1 LNHDA and CDR2 SQIVND (reference sequence). Trimming shortened V by 3 bases and J by 5 bases, and 7 bases separated the two germline ends. This CDR3 contains 12 residues. CDR3 in DNA: TGTGCCAGTAGTATTGAGAGGACTGAAGCTTTCTTT. Amino acids: CASSIERTEAFF.

The chain employs TRBV6-5 and TRBJ1-2, with 9 positions matching TRBD1. The CDR3 covers 12 residues. Per the germline V gene, CDR1 is MNHEY and CDR2 is SVGAGI. Losses at the gene ends were 6 bases for V and 7 bases for J; bases not matched to a gene: 3. CDR3 residues: CASRGQGGGYTF. For the CDR3, the DNA is TGTGCCAGCAGGGGACAGGGCGGTGGCTACACCTTC.

Notes on this clone: This sample also contains other DNA sequences that code for the same CDR3. The rearrangement links TRBV7-9 to TRBJ2-2; 10 bases fit TRBD1. The CDR3 spans 16 residues. The V gene's germline CDR1 is SEHNR and CDR2 FQNEAQ (reference sequence). V was clipped by 5 bases and J by 3 bases; unmatched bases: 6. The CDR3 region has the DNA TGTGCCAGCAGCCCGAGGACAGGGGGGGACACCGGGGAGCTGTTTTTT. Amino acids: CASSPRTGGDTGELFF. The whole variable domain, remainder taken from reference TRBV7-9 and TRBJ2-2, is DTGVSQNPRHKITKRGQNVTFRCDPISEHNRLYWYRQTLGQGPEFLTYFQNEAQLEKSRLLSDRFSAERPKGSFSTLEIQRTEQGDSAMYLCASSPRTGGDTGELFFGEGSRLTVL.

Of note for this clone: The sample contains more than one DNA sequence encoding this CDR3. The rearrangement links TRBV7-9 to TRBJ2-7, with TRBD2 matching over 8 bases. This CDR3 is built from 15 residues. J was trimmed by 2 bases and V by 0 bases; bases with no gene match: 3. Looked up from germline, CDR1 is SEHNR and CDR2 is FQNEAQ (reference sequence). This chain's CDR3 is CASSLALAGTYEQYF. CDR3 nucleotides: TGTGCCAGCAGCTTAGCATTAGCGGGAACCTACGAGCAGTACTTC.

The CDR3 spells CASSPGLAYGEQYF. The CDR3 DNA is TGTGCCAGCTCACCGGGACTAGCCTATGGCGAGCAGTACTTC. The chain is built from TRBV18 and TRBJ2-7; 9 positions agree with TRBD2. Germline V gives CDR1 KGHSH, CDR2 LQKENI. This CDR3 comprises 14 residues. Losses at the gene ends were 3 bases for V and 6 bases for J; bases not matched to a gene: 6.

The chain couples TRBV27 to TRBJ1-1; D is perhaps TRBD1 (6 bases). This CDR3 region has 13 residues. V was clipped by 5 bases and J by 6 bases, with 13 bases between them. Looked up from germline, CDR1 is MNHEY and CDR2 is SMNVEV (reference sequence). As DNA, the CDR3 is TGTGCCAGCAGTAACTCAGGGGCCCCTGAAGCTTTCTTT. Its protein is CASSNSGAPEAFF.

This clone was counted between two and nine times. V gene TRBV7-9 combines with J gene TRBJ2-7; 8 bases match TRBD1. V lost 5 bases to trimming and J lost 2 bases; unmatched junction nucleotides: 5. Germline loops: CDR1 SEHNR, CDR2 FQNEAQ (reference sequence). The CDR3 length is 14 residues. CDR3: CASSRTGTAYEQYF. The DNA for the CDR3 is TGTGCCAGCAGCCGGACAGGGACCGCCTACGAGCAGTACTTC.

V is TRBV5-1 and J is TRBJ2-3, with TRBD2 matching 15 bases. This CDR3 contains 16 residues. V lost 2 bases to trimming and J lost 3 bases; unmatched junction nucleotides: 1. CDR1 SGHRS and CDR2 YFSETQ come from the germline V gene. CDR3 DNA sequence: TGCGCCAGCAGCTTTGGGACTAGCGGGAGGACAGATACGCAGTATTTT. It yields the protein CASSFGTSGRTDTQYF. Full variable domain (missing parts from reference TRBV5-1 and TRBJ2-3): KAGVTQTPRYLIKTRGQQVTLSCSPISGHRSVSWYQQTPGQGLQFLFEYFSETQRNKGNFPGRFSGRQFSNSRSEMNVSTLELGDSALYLCASSFGTSGRTDTQYFGPGTRLTVL.

The chain has TRBV6-1 and TRBJ1-5; no reliable D call. The CDR3 covers 14 residues. The V gene lost 2 bases and the J gene lost 4 bases, with 9 bases spanning the gap. Germline CDR1 reads MNHNS; CDR2 reads SASEGT. CDR3 nucleotide sequence: TGTGCCAGCAGTGAAAGTCTAGGTAATCAGCCCCAGCATTTT. Its protein is CASSESLGNQPQHF.

V and J are TRBV7-8 and TRBJ2-7, with 8 bases fitting TRBD1. Germline CDR1 SGHVS, CDR2 FQNEAQ. The CDR3 spans 13 residues. The V segment lost 2 bases and the J segment 6 bases; nucleotides outside the gene matches: 3. CDR3 sequence: CASSLRDRREQYF. The CDR3 coding sequence is TGTGCCAGCAGCTTACGGGACAGGCGCGAGCAGTACTTC.